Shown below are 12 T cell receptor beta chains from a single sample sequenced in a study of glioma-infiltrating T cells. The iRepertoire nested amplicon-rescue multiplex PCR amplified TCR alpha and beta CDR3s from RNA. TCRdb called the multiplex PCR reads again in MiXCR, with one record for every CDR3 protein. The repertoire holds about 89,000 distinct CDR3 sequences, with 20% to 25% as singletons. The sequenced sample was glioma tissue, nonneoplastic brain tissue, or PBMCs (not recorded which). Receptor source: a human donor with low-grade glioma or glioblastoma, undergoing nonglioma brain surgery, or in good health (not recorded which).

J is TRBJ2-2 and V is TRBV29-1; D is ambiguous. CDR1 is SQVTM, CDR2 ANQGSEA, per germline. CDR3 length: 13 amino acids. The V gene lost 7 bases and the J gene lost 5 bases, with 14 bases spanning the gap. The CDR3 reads CSASPPGTGELFF. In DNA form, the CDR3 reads TGCAGCGCAAGTCCTCCAGGTACCGGGGAGCTGTTTTTT.

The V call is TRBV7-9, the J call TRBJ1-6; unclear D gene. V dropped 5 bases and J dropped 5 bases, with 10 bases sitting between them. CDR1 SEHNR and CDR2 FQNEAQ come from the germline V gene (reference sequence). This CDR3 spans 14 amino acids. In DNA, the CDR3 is TGTGCCAGCAGCCCTGTACTAGATAATTCACCCCTCCACTTT. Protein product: CASSPVLDNSPLHF.

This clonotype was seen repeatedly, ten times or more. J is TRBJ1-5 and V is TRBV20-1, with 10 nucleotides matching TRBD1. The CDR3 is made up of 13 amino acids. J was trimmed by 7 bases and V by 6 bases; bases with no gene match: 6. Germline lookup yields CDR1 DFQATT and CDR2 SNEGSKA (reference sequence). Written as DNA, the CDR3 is TGCAGTGCCTCGGACAGGGGGTTCCAGCCCCAGCATTTT. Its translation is CSASDRGFQPQHF.

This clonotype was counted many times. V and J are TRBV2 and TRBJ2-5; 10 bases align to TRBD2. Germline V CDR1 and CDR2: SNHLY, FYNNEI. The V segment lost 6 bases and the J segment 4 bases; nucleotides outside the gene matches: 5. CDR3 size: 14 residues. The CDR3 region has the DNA TGTGCCAGCAGAGCTAGCGGGAGAGGAGAGACCCAGTACTTC. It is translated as CASRASGRGETQYF.

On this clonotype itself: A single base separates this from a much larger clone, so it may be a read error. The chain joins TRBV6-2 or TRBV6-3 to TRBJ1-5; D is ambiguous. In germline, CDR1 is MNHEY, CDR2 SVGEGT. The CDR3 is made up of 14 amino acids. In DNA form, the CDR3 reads TGTGCCAGCACAGGTTCCCTTAGCAGTCAGCCCCAGCATTTT. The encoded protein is CASTGSLSSQPQHF.

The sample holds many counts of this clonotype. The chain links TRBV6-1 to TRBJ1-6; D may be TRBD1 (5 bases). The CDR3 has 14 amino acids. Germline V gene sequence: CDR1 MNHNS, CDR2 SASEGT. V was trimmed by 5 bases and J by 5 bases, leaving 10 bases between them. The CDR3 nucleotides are TGTGCCAGCAGTTATGACAGTCATAATTCACCCCTCCACTTT. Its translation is CASSYDSHNSPLHF.

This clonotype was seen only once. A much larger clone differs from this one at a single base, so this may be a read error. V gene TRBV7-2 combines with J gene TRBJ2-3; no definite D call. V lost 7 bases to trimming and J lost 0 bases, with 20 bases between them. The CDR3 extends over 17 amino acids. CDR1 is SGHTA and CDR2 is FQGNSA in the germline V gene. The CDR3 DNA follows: TGTGCCAGCATCGTTACGGTCTCTAACCCTAGCACAGATACGCAGTATTTT. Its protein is CASIVTVSNPSTDTQYF.

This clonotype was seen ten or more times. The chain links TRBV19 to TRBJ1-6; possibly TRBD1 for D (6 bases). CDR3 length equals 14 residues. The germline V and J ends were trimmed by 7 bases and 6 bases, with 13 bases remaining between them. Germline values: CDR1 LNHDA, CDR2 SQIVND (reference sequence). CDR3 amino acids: CASTETGINSPLHF. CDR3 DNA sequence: TGTGCCAGTACGGAAACAGGGATTAATTCACCCCTCCACTTT. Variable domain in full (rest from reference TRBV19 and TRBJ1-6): DGGITQSPKYLFRKEGQNVTLSCEQNLNHDAMYWYRQDPGQGLRLIYYSQIVNDFQKGDIAEGYSVSREKKESFPLTVTSAQKNPTAFYLCASTETGINSPLHFGNGTRLTVT.

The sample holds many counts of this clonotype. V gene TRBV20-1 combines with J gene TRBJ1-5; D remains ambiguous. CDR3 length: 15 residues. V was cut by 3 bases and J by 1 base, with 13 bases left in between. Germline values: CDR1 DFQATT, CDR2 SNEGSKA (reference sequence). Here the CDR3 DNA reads TGCAGTGCTAGTTCCGGGGAAAACAGCAATCAGCCCCAGCATTTT. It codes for CSASSGENSNQPQHF.

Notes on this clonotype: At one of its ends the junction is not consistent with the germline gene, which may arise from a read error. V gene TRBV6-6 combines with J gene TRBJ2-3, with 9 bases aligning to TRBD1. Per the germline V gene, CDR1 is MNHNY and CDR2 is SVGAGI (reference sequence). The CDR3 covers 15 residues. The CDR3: CASRRGQGDRGTQDF. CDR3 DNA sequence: TGTGCCAGCAGAAGAGGGCAGGGAGACAGGGGGACGCAGGATTTT.

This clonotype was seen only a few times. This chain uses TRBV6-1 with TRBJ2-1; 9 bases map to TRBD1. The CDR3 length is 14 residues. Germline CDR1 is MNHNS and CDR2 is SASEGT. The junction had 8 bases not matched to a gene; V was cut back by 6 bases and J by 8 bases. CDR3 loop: CASRPTGGSDEQFF. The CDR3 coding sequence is TGTGCCAGCAGGCCCACAGGGGGCTCTGATGAGCAGTTCTTC.

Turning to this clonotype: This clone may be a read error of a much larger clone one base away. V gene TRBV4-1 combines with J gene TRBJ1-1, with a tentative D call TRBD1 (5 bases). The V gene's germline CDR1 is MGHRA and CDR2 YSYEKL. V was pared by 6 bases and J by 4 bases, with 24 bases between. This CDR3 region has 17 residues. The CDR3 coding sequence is TGCGCCAGCAGACAACGCGCCCCCCCAGGGATCTCCACTGAAGCTTTCTTT. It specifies CASRQRAPPGISTEAFF.